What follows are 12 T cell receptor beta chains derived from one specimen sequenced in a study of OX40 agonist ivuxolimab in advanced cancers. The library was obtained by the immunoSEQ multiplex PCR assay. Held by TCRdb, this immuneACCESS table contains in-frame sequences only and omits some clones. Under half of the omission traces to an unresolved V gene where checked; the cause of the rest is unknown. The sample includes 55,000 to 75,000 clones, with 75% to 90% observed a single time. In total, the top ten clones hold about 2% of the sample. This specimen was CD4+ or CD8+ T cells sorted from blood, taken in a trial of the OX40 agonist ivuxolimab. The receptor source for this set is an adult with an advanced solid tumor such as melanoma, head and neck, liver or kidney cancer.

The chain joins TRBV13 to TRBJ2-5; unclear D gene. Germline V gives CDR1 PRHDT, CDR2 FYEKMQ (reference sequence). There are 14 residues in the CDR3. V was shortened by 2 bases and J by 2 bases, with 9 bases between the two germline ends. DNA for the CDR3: TGTGCCAGCAGCTTATTTCAGCCACAAGAGACCCAGTACTTC. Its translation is CASSLFQPQETQYF.

The DNA for the CDR3 is TGTGCCAGCAGCTTAGATATAGCGGGAGTAAATGAGCAGTTCTTC. Amino acids: CASSLDIAGVNEQFF. J is TRBJ2-1 and V is TRBV11-2; 9 nucleotides align to TRBD2. Losses at the gene ends were 0 bases for V and 7 bases for J; bases not matched to a gene: 4. Germline CDR1 and CDR2: SGHAT and FQNNGV. The length of the CDR3 is 15 residues.

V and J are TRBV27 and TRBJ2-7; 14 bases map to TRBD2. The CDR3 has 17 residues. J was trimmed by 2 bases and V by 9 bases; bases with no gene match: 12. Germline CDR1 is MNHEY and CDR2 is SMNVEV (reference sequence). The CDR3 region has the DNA TGTGCCAGTGGGCCCTGGCCGACTAGCGGGAGGGCCTACGAGCAGTACTTC. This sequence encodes CASGPWPTSGRAYEQYF.

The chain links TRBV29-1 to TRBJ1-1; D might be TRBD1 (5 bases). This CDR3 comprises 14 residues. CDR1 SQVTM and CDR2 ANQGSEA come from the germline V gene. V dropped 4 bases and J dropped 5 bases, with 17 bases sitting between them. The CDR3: CSVGVSPGRTEAFF. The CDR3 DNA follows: TGCAGCGTTGGGGTCAGTCCAGGGAGGACTGAAGCTTTCTTT.

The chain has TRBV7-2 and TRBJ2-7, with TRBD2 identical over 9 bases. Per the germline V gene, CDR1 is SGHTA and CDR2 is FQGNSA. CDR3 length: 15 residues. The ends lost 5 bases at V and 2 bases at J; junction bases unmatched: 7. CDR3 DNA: TGTGCCAGCAGCGCGGCGGGAGGGCCGCCCTACGAGCAGTACTTC. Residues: CASSAAGGPPYEQYF.

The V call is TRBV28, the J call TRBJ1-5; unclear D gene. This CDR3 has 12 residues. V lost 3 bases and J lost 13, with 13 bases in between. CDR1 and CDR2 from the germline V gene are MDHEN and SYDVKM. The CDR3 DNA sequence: TGTGCCAGCAGTTTCTTCGTTGGACGTCAGCATTTT. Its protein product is CASSFFVGRQHF.

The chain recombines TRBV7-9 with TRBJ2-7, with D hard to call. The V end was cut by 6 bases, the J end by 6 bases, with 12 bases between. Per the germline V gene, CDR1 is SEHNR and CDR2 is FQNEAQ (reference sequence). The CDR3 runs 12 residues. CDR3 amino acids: CASRQMTCEQYF. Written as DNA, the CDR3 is TGTGCCAGCAGACAGATGACGTGCGAGCAGTACTTC.

CDR3: CASSLVGSGGHNEQFF. The CDR3 DNA is TGCGCCAGCAGCTTGGTAGGTAGCGGGGGGCACAATGAGCAGTTCTTC. The chain has TRBV5-1 and TRBJ2-1; TRBD2 matches 10 bases. This CDR3 has 16 amino acids. CDR1 is SGHRS and CDR2 is YFSETQ in the germline V gene. Trimming took 0 bases from V and 5 from J; bases not matched to a gene: 5.

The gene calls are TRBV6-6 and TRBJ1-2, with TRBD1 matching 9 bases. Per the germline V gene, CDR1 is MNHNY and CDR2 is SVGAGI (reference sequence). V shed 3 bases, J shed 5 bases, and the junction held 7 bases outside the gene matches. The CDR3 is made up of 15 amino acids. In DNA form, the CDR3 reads TGTGCCAGCAGTTATCGGACAGGGGCCGCTTATGGCTACACCTTC. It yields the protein CASSYRTGAAYGYTF.

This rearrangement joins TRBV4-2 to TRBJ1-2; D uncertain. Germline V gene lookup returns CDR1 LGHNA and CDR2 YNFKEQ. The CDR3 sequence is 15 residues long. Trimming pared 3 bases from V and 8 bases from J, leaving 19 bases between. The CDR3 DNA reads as TGTGCCAGCAGCCATTCCGGAGGGAGTAGTCTAGGCTACACCTTC. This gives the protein CASSHSGGSSLGYTF.

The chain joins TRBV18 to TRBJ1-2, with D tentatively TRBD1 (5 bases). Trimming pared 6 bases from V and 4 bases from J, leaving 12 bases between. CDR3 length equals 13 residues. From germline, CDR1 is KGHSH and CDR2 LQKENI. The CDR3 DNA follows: TGTGCCAGCTCGTCCCGGGACCCCTATGGCTACACCTTC. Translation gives CASSSRDPYGYTF.

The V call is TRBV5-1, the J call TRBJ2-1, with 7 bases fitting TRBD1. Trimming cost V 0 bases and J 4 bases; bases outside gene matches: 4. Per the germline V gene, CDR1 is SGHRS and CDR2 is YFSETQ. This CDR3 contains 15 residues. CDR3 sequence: CASSLGQGVYNEQFF. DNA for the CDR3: TGCGCCAGCAGCTTGGGACAGGGCGTTTACAATGAGCAGTTCTTC.